This T cell receptor beta chain is from a study of beta chain features in type 1 diabetes. This clone was seen only a few times. The CDR3 runs to 15 residues. Germline V gives CDR1 LGHNA, CDR2 YNFKEQ. After removal of 1 base from V and 4 bases from J, the junction contained 5 bases not matched to a gene. The entirety of the isolated RNA underwent reverse transcription, so expressed TCRB transcripts were sequenced. Measured with immunoSEQ multiplex PCR; TCRdb has only the in-frame clones, and not every one. The table shows around 250,000 clones, with 12% to 15% occurring only once. Sequencing used naive CD4+ T cells from blood. The TCR originated in a woman aged 40 to 55 in good health. V gene TRBV4-2 combines with J gene TRBJ2-5, with 8 bases matching TRBD2. This CDR3 reads CASSQGSGGGETQYF. The CDR3 bases are TGTGCCAGCAGCCAAGGTTCGGGGGGGGGAGAGACCCAGTACTTC.